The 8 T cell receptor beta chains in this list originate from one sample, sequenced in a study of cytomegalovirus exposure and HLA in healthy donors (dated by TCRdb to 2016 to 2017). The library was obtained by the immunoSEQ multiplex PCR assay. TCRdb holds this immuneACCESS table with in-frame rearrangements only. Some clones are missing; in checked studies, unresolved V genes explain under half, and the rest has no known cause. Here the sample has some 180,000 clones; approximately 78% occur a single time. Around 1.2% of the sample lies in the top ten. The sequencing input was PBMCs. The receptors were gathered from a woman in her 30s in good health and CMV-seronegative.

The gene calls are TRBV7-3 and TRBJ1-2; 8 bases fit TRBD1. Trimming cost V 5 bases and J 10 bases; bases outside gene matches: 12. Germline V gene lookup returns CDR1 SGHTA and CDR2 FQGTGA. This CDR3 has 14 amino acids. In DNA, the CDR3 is TGTGCCAGCAGCCCATCGGGGACAGGAGAACCCTACACCTTC. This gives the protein CASSPSGTGEPYTF.

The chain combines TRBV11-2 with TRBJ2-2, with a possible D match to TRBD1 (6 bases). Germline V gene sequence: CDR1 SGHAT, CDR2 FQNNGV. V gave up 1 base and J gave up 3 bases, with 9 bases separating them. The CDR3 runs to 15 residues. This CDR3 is CASSLATGYTGELFF. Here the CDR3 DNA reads TGTGCCAGCAGCTTAGCGACAGGCTACACCGGGGAGCTGTTTTTT.

CDR3 protein: CSVPYRGRGARTKNIQYF. CDR3 DNA sequence: TGCAGCGTTCCCTACAGGGGGCGAGGCGCCCGGACCAAAAACATTCAGTACTTC. J is TRBJ2-4 and V is TRBV29-1; 9 nucleotides agree with TRBD1. After removal of 5 bases from V and 2 bases from J, the junction contained 16 bases not matched to a gene. Germline V gene data show CDR1 as SQVTM and CDR2 as ANQGSEA. The CDR3 totals 18 residues.

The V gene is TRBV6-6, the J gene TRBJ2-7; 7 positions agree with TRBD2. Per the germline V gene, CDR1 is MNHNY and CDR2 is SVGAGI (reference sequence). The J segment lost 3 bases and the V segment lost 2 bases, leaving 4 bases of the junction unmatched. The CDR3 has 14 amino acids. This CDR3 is CASSYGTTVYEQYF. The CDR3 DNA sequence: TGTGCCAGCAGTTACGGGACTACCGTCTACGAGCAGTACTTC.

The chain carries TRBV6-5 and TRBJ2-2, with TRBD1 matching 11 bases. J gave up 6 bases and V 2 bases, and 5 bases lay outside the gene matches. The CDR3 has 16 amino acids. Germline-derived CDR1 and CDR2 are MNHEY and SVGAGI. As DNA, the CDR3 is TGTGCCAGCAGTTACCCCCCGGGACAGGGGGCCGGGGAGCTGTTTTTT. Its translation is CASSYPPGQGAGELFF.

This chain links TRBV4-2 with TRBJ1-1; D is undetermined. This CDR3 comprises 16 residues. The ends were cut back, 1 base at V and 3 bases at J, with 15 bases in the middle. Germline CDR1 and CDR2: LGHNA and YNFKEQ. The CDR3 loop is CASSQGPSERDTEAFF. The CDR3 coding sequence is TGTGCCAGCAGCCAAGGACCGTCGGAGAGGGACACTGAAGCTTTCTTT.

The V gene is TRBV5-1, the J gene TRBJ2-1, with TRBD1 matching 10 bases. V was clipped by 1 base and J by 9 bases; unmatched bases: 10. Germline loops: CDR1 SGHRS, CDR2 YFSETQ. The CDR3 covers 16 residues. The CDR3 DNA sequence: TGCGCCAGCAGCTTGCGGGACAGGGGCGCAGCAGGTGAGCAGTTCTTC. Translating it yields CASSLRDRGAAGEQFF. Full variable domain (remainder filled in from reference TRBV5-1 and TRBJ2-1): KAGVTQTPRYLIKTRGQQVTLSCSPISGHRSVSWYQQTPGQGLQFLFEYFSETQRNKGNFPGRFSGRQFSNSRSEMNVSTLELGDSALYLCASSLRDRGAAGEQFFGPGTRLTVL.

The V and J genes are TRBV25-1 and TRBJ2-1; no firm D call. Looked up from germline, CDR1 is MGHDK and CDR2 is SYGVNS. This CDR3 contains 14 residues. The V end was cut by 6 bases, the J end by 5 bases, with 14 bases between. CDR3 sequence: CASRETGYDNEQFF. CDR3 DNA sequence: TGTGCCAGCAGGGAGACCGGGTATGACAATGAGCAGTTCTTC.